At least ten counts were recorded for the clone carrying this TCR beta chain. What it recognizes is unknown. This sample is part of a study of T cells after yellow fever vaccination. Study background: Where fractions had low cell numbers, libraries were prepared from them with the SMART-Seq v4 Ultra Low Input RNA kit. Regarding the study as a whole: Contamination by abundant bulk-population clonotypes could be present in FACS-sorted repertoires.

By 5'RACE template switching, TCR cDNA was produced, with a universal primer site and UMIs added in the process. From the 5' RACE reads, TCRdb called clonotypes with MiXCR, one entry per CDR3 protein. The repertoire holds roughly 340,000 distinct CDR3 sequences, with around 4.1% as singletons. This clonotype was obtained from a man in his late teens or twenties who received the YFV17D yellow fever vaccine. Sequencing was performed on PBMCs, taken 5 days after the yellow fever booster vaccination.

The CDR3 is CASSRPGGREKLFF. The CDR3 coding sequence is TGTGCCAGCAGCCGGCCCGGGGGTCGGGAAAAACTGTTTTTT. The chain links TRBV7-8 to TRBJ1-4, with D maybe TRBD1 (5 bases). CDR1 is SGHVS, CDR2 FQNEAQ, per germline. Trimming stripped 5 bases from V and 8 bases from J, with 15 bases between. This CDR3 spans 14 amino acids. Combining the CDR3 with reference TRBV7-8 and TRBJ1-4 gives the whole variable domain GAGVSQSPRYKVAKRGQDVALRCDPISGHVSLFWYQQALGQGPEFLTYFQNEAQLDKSGLPSDRFFAERPEGSVSTLKIQRTQQEDSAVYLCASSRPGGREKLFFGSGTQLSVL.